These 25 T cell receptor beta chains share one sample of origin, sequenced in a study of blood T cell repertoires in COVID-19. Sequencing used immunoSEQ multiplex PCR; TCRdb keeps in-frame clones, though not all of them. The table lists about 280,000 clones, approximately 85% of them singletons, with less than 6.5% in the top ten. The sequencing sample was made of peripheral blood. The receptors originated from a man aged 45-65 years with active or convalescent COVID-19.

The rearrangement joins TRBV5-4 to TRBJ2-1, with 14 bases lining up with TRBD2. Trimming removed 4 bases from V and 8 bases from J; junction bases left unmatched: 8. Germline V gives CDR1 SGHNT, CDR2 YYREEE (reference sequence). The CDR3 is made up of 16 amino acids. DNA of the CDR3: TGTGCCAGCAGCCTCCGGACTAGCGGGAGGAGTGATGAGCAGTTCTTC. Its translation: CASSLRTSGRSDEQFF.

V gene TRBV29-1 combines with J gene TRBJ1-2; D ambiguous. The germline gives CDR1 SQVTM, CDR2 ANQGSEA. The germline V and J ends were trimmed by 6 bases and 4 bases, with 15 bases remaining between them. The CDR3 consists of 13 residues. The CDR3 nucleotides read TGCAGCGTGGAACTCTCGGGATTCTATGGCTACACCTTC. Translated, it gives CSVELSGFYGYTF.

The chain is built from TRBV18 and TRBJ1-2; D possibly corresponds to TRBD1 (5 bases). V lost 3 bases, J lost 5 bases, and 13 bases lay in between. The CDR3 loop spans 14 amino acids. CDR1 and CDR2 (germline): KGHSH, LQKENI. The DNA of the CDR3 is TGTGCCAGCTCACCCTTGGACATCACGTATGGCTACACCTTC. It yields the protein CASSPLDITYGYTF.

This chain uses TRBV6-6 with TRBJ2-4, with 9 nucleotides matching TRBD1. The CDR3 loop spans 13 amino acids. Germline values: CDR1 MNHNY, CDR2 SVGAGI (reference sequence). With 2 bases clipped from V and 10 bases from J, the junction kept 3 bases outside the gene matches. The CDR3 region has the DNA TGTGCCAGCAGTTACAGGGACAGGGAGATTCAGTACTTC. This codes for CASSYRDREIQYF.

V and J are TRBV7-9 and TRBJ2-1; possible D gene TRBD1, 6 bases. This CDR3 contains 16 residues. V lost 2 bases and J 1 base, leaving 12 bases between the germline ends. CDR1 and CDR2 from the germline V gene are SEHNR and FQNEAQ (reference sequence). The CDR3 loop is CASSLRGGGSYNEQFF. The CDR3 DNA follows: TGTGCCAGCAGCTTAAGAGGGGGTGGGTCCTACAATGAGCAGTTCTTC.

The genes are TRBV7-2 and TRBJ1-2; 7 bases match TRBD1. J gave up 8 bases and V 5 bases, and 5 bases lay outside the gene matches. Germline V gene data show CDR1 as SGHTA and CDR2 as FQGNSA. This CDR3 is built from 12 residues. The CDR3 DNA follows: TGTGCCAGCAGCCTCAGGGGGGAAGGCTACACCTTC. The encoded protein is CASSLRGEGYTF. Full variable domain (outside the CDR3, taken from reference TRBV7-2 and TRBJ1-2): GAGVSQSPSNKVTEKGKDVELRCDPISGHTALYWYRQSLGQGLEFLIYFQGNSAPDKSGLPSDRFSAERTGGSVSTLTIQRTQQEDSAVYLCASSLRGEGYTFGSGTRLTVV.

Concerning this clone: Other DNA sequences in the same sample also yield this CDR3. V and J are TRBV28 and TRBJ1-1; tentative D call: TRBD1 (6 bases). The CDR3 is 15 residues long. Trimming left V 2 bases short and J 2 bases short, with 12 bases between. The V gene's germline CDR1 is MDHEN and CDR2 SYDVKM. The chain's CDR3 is CASSLGGAQNTEAFF. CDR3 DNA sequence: TGTGCCAGCAGTTTAGGGGGGGCGCAAAACACTGAAGCTTTCTTT.

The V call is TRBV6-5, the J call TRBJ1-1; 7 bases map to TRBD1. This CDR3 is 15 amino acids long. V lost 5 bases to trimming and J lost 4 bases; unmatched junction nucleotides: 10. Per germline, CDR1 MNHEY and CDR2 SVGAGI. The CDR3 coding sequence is TGTGCCAGCAGTCCACGACAGGGATCTCGCACTGAAGCTTTCTTT. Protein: CASSPRQGSRTEAFF.

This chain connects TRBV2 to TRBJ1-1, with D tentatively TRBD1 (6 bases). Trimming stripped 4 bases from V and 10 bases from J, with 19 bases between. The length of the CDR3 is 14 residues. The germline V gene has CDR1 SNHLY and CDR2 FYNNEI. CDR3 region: CASSAPRGRKRAFF. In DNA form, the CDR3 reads TGTGCCAGCAGTGCCCCCAGGGGCCGTAAGAGAGCTTTCTTT.

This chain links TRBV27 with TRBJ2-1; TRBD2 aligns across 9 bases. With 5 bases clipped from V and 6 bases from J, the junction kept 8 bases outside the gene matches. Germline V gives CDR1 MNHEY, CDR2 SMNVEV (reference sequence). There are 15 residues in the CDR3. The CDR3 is CASSRTSGSGNEQFF. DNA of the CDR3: TGTGCCAGCAGTCGTACTAGCGGGTCGGGCAATGAGCAGTTCTTC.

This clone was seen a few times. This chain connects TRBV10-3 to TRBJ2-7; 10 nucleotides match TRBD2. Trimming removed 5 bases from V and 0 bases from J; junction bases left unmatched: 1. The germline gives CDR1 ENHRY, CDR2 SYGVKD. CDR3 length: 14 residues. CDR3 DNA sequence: TGTGCCATCAGTAGCGGGAGGGCCTCCTACGAGCAGTACTTC. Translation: CAISSGRASYEQYF.

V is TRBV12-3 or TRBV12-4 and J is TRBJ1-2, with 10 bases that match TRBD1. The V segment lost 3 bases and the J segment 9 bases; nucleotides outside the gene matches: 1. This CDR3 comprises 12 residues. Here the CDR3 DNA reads TGTGCCAGCAGTTTGGGACAGGGGCGCTACACCTTC. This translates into CASSLGQGRYTF.

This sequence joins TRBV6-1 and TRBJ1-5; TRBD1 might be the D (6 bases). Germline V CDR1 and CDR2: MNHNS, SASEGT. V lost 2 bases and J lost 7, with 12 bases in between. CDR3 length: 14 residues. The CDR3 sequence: CASSETGKRQPQHF. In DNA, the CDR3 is TGTGCCAGCAGTGAAACAGGGAAGAGGCAGCCCCAGCATTTT.

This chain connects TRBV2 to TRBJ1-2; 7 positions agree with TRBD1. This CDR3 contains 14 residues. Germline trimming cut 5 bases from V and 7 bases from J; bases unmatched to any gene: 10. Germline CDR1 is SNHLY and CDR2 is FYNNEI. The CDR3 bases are TGTGCCAGCAGTACCCGGACAGGCTGGGGTGGCTACACCTTC. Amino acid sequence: CASSTRTGWGGYTF.

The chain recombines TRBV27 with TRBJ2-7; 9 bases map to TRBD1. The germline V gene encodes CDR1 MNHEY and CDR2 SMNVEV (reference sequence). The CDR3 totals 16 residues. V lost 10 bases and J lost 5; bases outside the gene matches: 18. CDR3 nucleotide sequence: TGTGCCACCTCAGGGCCGTCCGGACAGGGGATCGACGAGCAGTACTTC. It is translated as CATSGPSGQGIDEQYF.

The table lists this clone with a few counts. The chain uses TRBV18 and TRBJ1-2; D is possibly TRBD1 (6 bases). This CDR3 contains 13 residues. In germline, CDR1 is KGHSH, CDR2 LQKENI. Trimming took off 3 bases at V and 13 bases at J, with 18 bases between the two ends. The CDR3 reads CASSPDGGLSSTF. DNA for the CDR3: TGTGCCAGCTCACCGGACGGGGGGCTAAGCTCCACCTTC.

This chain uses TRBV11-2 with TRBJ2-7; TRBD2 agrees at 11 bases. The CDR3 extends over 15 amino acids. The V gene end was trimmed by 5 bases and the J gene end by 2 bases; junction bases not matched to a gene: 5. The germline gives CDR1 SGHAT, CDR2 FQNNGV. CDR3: CASSEIAGGTYEQYF. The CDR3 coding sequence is TGTGCCAGCAGCGAAATAGCGGGAGGGACCTACGAGCAGTACTTC.

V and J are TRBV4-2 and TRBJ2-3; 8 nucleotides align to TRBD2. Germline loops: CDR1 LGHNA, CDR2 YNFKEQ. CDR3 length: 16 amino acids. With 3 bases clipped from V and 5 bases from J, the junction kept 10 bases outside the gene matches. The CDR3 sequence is CASSQMGLEGGDTQYF. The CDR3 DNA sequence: TGTGCCAGCAGCCAGATGGGACTAGAGGGGGGAGATACGCAGTATTTT.

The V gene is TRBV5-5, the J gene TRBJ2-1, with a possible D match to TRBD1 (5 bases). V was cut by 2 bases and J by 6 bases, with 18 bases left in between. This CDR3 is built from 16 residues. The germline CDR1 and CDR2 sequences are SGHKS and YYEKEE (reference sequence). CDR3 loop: CASSLFGTGLINEQFF. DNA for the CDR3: TGTGCCAGCAGCTTATTTGGAACAGGCCTGATCAATGAGCAGTTCTTC.

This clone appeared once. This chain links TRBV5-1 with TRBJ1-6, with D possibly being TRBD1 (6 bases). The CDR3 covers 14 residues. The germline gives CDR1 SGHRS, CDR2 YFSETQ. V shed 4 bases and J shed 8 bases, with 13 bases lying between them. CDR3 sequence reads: CASSPTGTDSPLHF. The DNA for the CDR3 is TGCGCCAGCAGCCCAACAGGGACCGATTCACCCCTCCACTTT. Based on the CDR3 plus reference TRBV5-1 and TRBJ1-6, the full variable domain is KAGVTQTPRYLIKTRGQQVTLSCSPISGHRSVSWYQQTPGQGLQFLFEYFSETQRNKGNFPGRFSGRQFSNSRSEMNVSTLELGDSALYLCASSPTGTDSPLHFGNGTRLTVT.

The CDR3 loop is CASSPEGLAGEGDTQYF. CDR3 bases: TGTGCCAGCAGCCCAGAGGGACTAGCGGGAGAAGGGGATACGCAGTATTTT. This chain connects TRBV7-6 to TRBJ2-3; 14 bases line up with TRBD2. Germline loops: CDR1 SGHVS, CDR2 FNYEAQ. Trimming at V came to 5 bases and at J to 6 bases, leaving 10 bases not matched to a gene. This CDR3 has 17 amino acids.

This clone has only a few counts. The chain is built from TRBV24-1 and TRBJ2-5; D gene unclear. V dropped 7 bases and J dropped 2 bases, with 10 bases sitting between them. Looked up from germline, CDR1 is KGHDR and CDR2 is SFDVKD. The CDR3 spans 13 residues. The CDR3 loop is CATSSTRQETQYF. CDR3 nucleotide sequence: TGTGCCACCAGCTCTACCCGACAAGAGACCCAGTACTTC.

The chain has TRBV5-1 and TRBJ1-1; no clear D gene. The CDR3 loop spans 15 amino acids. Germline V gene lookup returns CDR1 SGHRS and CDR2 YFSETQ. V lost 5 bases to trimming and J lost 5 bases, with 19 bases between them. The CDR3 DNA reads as TGCGCCAGCAGTTATAGTCGGGGTGATGATACTGAAGCTTTCTTT. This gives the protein CASSYSRGDDTEAFF. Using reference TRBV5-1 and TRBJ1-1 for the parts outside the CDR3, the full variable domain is KAGVTQTPRYLIKTRGQQVTLSCSPISGHRSVSWYQQTPGQGLQFLFEYFSETQRNKGNFPGRFSGRQFSNSRSEMNVSTLELGDSALYLCASSYSRGDDTEAFFGQGTRLTVV.

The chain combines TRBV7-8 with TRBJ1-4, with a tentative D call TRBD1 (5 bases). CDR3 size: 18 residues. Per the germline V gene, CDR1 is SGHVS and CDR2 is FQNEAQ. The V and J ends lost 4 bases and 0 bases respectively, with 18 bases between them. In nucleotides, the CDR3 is TGTGCCAGCAGCTCAGGGCAGCCCAGAATAACAACTAATGAAAAACTGTTTTTT. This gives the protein CASSSGQPRITTNEKLFF.

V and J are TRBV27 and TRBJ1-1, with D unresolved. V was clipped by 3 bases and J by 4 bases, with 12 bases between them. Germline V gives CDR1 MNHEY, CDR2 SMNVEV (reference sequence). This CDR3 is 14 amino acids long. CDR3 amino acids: CASSFGVVGTEAFF. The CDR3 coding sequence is TGTGCCAGCAGTTTCGGGGTTGTAGGCACTGAAGCTTTCTTT.